This T cell receptor (beta chain) comes out of a study of T cells in Graves' hyperthyroidism and ophthalmopathy. Amplified TCR beta CDR3 regions came from RNA transcripts. The TCR CDR3 first-round RT-PCR relied on the HTBI primer set. TCRdb re-called the multiplex PCR reads through MiXCR, storing one row per CDR3 protein. The sample lists fewer than 900,000 distinct CDR3 sequences; about 16% were seen once. The definition of stable Graves' hyperthyroidism was no ophthalmopathy progression within 18 months. Newly diagnosed patients aged 18 to 65 had hyperthyroidism of under 2 months' duration. Material for sequencing was blood. This clonotype originated in a man aged 18 to 30 with Graves' hyperthyroidism.

CDR3 sequence reads: CASSIVGSDAEQYF. The CDR3 DNA reads TGTGCCAGTAGTATAGTTGGTAGCGACGCCGAGCAGTACTTC. This chain links TRBV19 with TRBJ2-7; a weak D match, TRBD2 (5 bases). Germline-derived CDR1 and CDR2 are LNHDA and SQIVND (reference sequence). The length of the CDR3 is 14 residues. V dropped 1 base and J dropped 6 bases, with 13 bases sitting between them. The full variable domain, completed using reference TRBV19 and TRBJ2-7, is DGGITQSPKYLFRKEGQNVTLSCEQNLNHDAMYWYRQDPGQGLRLIYYSQIVNDFQKGDIAEGYSVSREKKESFPLTVTSAQKNPTAFYLCASSIVGSDAEQYFGPGTRLTVT.